A single sample gave rise to the 21 T cell receptor beta chains below, sequenced in a study of T-cell memory formation after mild COVID-19. A single record per CDR3 protein comes from TCRdb applying MiXCR to the 5' RACE reads. The table shows under 300,000 distinct CDR3 sequences, with more than 8% occurring only once. Sequencing was done on a sample of PBMCs or a T cell subset sorted from them (not recorded which). Receptor source: a young man who had mild COVID-19 (a few samples of this study predate the infection). Cell type and time point are not known.

The V gene is TRBV29-1, the J gene TRBJ1-1; no firm D call. The CDR3 loop spans 11 amino acids. Germline V gene lookup returns CDR1 SQVTM and CDR2 ANQGSEA. V was clipped by 3 bases and J by 4 bases, with 6 bases between them. DNA for the CDR3: TGCAGCGTTGACCCCGGCACTGAAGCTTTCTTT. Protein: CSVDPGTEAFF.

This clonotype appeared many times. The chain carries TRBV6-5 and TRBJ2-3; 9 bases map to TRBD2. The CDR3 extends over 18 amino acids. The junction had 12 bases not matched to a gene; V was cut back by 3 bases and J by 2 bases. The germline V gene has CDR1 MNHEY and CDR2 SVGAGI. CDR3 bases: TGTGCCAGCAGTTATACGGCTGGCGGGGGGGCCCACACAGATACGCAGTATTTT. Protein product: CASSYTAGGGAHTDTQYF.

This clonotype has only a few counts. This chain joins TRBV20-1 and TRBJ1-1; D unclear. CDR1 is DFQATT, CDR2 SNEGSKA, per germline (reference sequence). V lost 5 bases and J lost 0, with 10 bases in between. The CDR3 is 13 amino acids. In DNA form, the CDR3 reads TGCAGTGCTTGGAGGTATTTGAACACTGAAGCTTTCTTT. This codes for CSAWRYLNTEAFF.

The J gene is TRBJ2-5, the V gene TRBV7-2; 11 bases map to TRBD2. Trimming removed 5 bases from V and 7 bases from J; junction bases left unmatched: 15. The germline V gene has CDR1 SGHTA and CDR2 FQGNSA. This CDR3 is built from 17 residues. The CDR3 protein is CASSPLSLAGATGTQYF. CDR3 DNA sequence: TGTGCCAGCAGCCCGCTCTCACTAGCGGGGGCCACCGGGACCCAGTACTTC. Full variable domain (missing parts from reference TRBV7-2 and TRBJ2-5): GAGVSQSPSNKVTEKGKDVELRCDPISGHTALYWYRQSLGQGLEFLIYFQGNSAPDKSGLPSDRFSAERTGGSVSTLTIQRTQQEDSAVYLCASSPLSLAGATGTQYFGPGTRLLVL.

This clonotype showed up just a few times. The chain combines TRBV6-2 or TRBV6-3 with TRBJ2-3, with D possibly TRBD2 on 6 matching bases. CDR3 length: 16 amino acids. V gave up 0 bases and J gave up 2 bases, with 12 bases separating them. Germline CDR1 and CDR2: MNHEY and SVGEGT. CDR3 nucleotides: TGTGCCAGCAGTTACTCACGCGGGGCCACCACAGATACGCAGTATTTT. Translating gives CASSYSRGATTDTQYF.

The table lists this clonotype with many counts. The V and J genes are TRBV7-2 and TRBJ2-2; tentative D call: TRBD2 (6 bases). The CDR3 has 15 amino acids. The V and J ends lost 5 bases and 0 bases respectively, with 10 bases between them. CDR1 and CDR2 from the germline V gene are SGHTA and FQGNSA. The CDR3 loop reads CASSRGGANTGELFF. CDR3 coding DNA: TGTGCCAGCAGCCGAGGAGGGGCGAACACCGGGGAGCTGTTTTTT.

This clonotype was observed at least ten times. The V gene is TRBV7-9, the J gene TRBJ2-3, with TRBD2 as a possible D gene (6 bases). The V and J ends lost 8 bases and 4 bases respectively, with 13 bases between them. In germline, CDR1 is SEHNR, CDR2 FQNEAQ (reference sequence). The CDR3 sequence is 13 residues long. The chain's CDR3 is CASRASAADTQYF. DNA for the CDR3: TGTGCCAGCCGGGCTAGCGCAGCAGATACGCAGTATTTT.

This rearrangement joins TRBV3-1 to TRBJ1-2, with D uncertain. Deletions cut 0 bases from V and 8 bases from J, with 13 bases between. CDR1 and CDR2 from the germline V gene are LGHDT and YNNKEL (reference sequence). The CDR3 runs to 14 residues. CDR3 in amino acids: CASSQESTGSGYTF. The CDR3 bases are TGTGCCAGCAGCCAAGAGAGCACTGGTAGCGGCTACACCTTC.

This clonotype was counted only a few times. The chain uses TRBV20-1 and TRBJ2-5, with 7 nucleotides matching TRBD2. Germline V gives CDR1 DFQATT, CDR2 SNEGSKA (reference sequence). There are 15 residues in the CDR3. The V gene end was trimmed by 4 bases and the J gene end by 5 bases; junction bases not matched to a gene: 13. Written as DNA, the CDR3 is TGCAGTGCTACCCTCCCTGGCGGGGGAATGGAGACCCAGTACTTC. It encodes CSATLPGGGMETQYF.

The chain joins TRBV7-9 to TRBJ1-6; D unresolved. Per the germline V gene, CDR1 is SEHNR and CDR2 is FQNEAQ (reference sequence). CDR3 length: 16 amino acids. Trimming shortened V by 5 bases and J by 5 bases, and 16 bases separated the two germline ends. Here the CDR3 reads CASSPGLAFHNSPLHF. The CDR3 DNA is TGTGCCAGCAGCCCCGGGTTGGCGTTCCATAATTCACCCCTCCACTTT.

This rearrangement joins TRBV7-2 to TRBJ2-5; tentatively, D is TRBD1 or TRBD2 (6 bases each). CDR1 and CDR2 (germline): SGHTA, FQGNSA. CDR3 length: 14 amino acids. V was trimmed by 2 bases and J by 3 bases, leaving 10 bases between them. The CDR3 reads CASSLWGAEETQYF. CDR3 in DNA: TGTGCCAGCAGCTTATGGGGGGCGGAAGAGACCCAGTACTTC.

This clonotype was detected a few times. This chain joins TRBV6-6 and TRBJ1-2, with 7 bases aligning to TRBD1. Losses at the gene ends were 6 bases for V and 0 bases for J; bases not matched to a gene: 10. The CDR3 sequence is 16 residues long. Germline V CDR1 and CDR2: MNHNY, SVGAGI (reference sequence). CDR3 bases: TGTGCCAGCAGCCCACCTACCAGGGGGTCTAACTATGGCTACACCTTC. As protein: CASSPPTRGSNYGYTF.

This clonotype was seen more than once but under ten times. This chain links TRBV29-1 with TRBJ1-4, with D hard to call. Trimming removed 5 bases from V and 6 bases from J, with 19 bases in between. This CDR3 has 15 amino acids. The germline CDR1 and CDR2 sequences are SQVTM and ANQGSEA. CDR3 region: CSVRVSSKGDEKLFF. In nucleotides, the CDR3 is TGCAGCGTTCGGGTCAGCTCCAAAGGAGATGAAAAACTGTTTTTT.

V usage is TRBV29-1 and J usage is TRBJ1-2; D not certain. The CDR3 is made up of 13 amino acids. Trimming took off 5 bases at V and 0 bases at J, with 10 bases between the two ends. Germline CDR1 and CDR2: SQVTM and ANQGSEA. Here the CDR3 reads CSVHPGTNYGYTF. CDR3 DNA: TGCAGCGTTCACCCTGGCACTAACTATGGCTACACCTTC.

This clonotype has at least ten counts. The chain is built from TRBV9 and TRBJ2-3, with TRBD1 identical over 7 bases. The CDR3 totals 12 residues. V was clipped by 4 bases and J by 5 bases; unmatched bases: 1. The germline CDR1 and CDR2 sequences are SGDLS and YYNGEE. The CDR3 reads CASSNRGDTQYF. The CDR3 nucleotides read TGTGCCAGCAGCAACAGGGGAGATACGCAGTATTTT.

The rearrangement joins TRBV7-9 to TRBJ2-7; possible D gene TRBD2, 7 bases. The germline V and J ends were trimmed by 1 base and 4 bases, with 14 bases remaining between them. CDR3 length equals 15 residues. Germline lookup yields CDR1 SEHNR and CDR2 FQNEAQ (reference sequence). DNA for the CDR3: TGTGCCAGCAGCTTAGAGGGGGGGCCCGGGTACGAGCAGTACTTC. It is translated as CASSLEGGPGYEQYF.

This clonotype was observed a handful of times. V usage is TRBV5-1 and J usage is TRBJ1-1; unclear D gene. The CDR3 has 11 amino acids. CDR1 SGHRS and CDR2 YFSETQ come from the germline V gene. Trimming stripped 7 bases from V and 3 bases from J, with 7 bases between. The CDR3 spells CASGRDTEAFF. DNA of the CDR3: TGCGCCAGCGGACGGGACACTGAAGCTTTCTTT.

The chain couples TRBV20-1 to TRBJ2-1; 8 nucleotides line up with TRBD2. CDR3 length equals 14 residues. Trimming took 3 bases from V and 6 from J; bases not matched to a gene: 7. Per the germline V gene, CDR1 is DFQATT and CDR2 is SNEGSKA (reference sequence). The CDR3 protein is CSARVGGAVNEQFF. Written as DNA, the CDR3 is TGCAGTGCTAGGGTCGGGGGGGCCGTCAATGAGCAGTTCTTC.

This clonotype has at least ten counts. In nucleotides, the CDR3 is TGTGCCAGCAGAGTTGAAGTAGCGGGGGGGAGTTCCTACGAGCAGTACGTC. It codes for CASRVEVAGGSSYEQYV. The V gene is TRBV2, the J gene TRBJ2-7, with 11 nucleotides matching TRBD2. The V gene end was trimmed by 6 bases and the J gene end by 1 base; junction bases not matched to a gene: 11. The CDR3 length is 17 residues. Germline assignment: CDR1 SNHLY and CDR2 FYNNEI.

This clonotype showed up just a few times. V is TRBV12-5 and J is TRBJ2-1, with no clear D. The CDR3 is 11 amino acids. Germline V CDR1 and CDR2: LGHNT, FRNRAP. Deletions cut 6 bases from V and 8 bases from J, with 8 bases between. This CDR3 reads CASGHYDEQFF. In DNA form, the CDR3 reads TGTGCTAGTGGACATTACGATGAGCAGTTCTTC.

The chain joins TRBV7-2 to TRBJ1-1; TRBD1 matches 9 bases. CDR1 and CDR2 (germline): SGHTA, FQGNSA. This CDR3 contains 16 residues. Losses at the gene ends were 0 bases for V and 5 bases for J; bases not matched to a gene: 7. The CDR3 nucleotides read TGTGCCAGCAGCTTAGCCCCGGGACAGGGAGGGACTGAAGCTTTCTTT. This translates into CASSLAPGQGGTEAFF.